The 20 T cell receptor beta chains below all came from one sample that was sequenced in a study of T-cell memory formation after mild COVID-19 (dated by TCRdb to 2020 to 2023). Preparation of the library involved 5' RACE. Data came from an Illumina NovaSeq 6000. TCRdb ran its own pipeline on the public reads, namely fastp trimming at Q25 and MiXCR clone calling, and kept in-frame beta chains. Entries that share a CDR3 protein sequence are merged under the most common genes and DNA. Recorded for this sample are around 340,000 distinct CDR3 sequences; around 13% of them occurred a single time. Of the sample, approximately 22% is held by the ten largest clones. Sequenced input: PBMCs or a T cell subset sorted from them (not recorded which). The receptors were sampled from a man between 18 and 29 years old who had mild COVID-19 (a few samples of this study predate the infection). The sample titles of this study are shuffled in the database, so cell type and time point are left out; the donor was told from shared clones.

This chain connects TRBV6-5 to TRBJ2-1, with 12 bases fitting TRBD1. Germline-derived CDR1 and CDR2 are MNHEY and SVGAGI. This CDR3 spans 16 amino acids. After removal of 0 bases from V and 7 bases from J, the junction contained 4 bases not matched to a gene. DNA for the CDR3: TGTGCCAGCAGTTACTCGGGACAGGGGGCGCGGAATGAGCAGTTCTTC. Translation gives CASSYSGQGARNEQFF.

The rearrangement links TRBV12-3 or TRBV12-4 to TRBJ2-3; 11 bases match TRBD1. The ends lost 4 bases at V and 1 base at J; junction bases unmatched: 4. The CDR3 is made up of 16 amino acids. The CDR3 bases are TGTGCCAGCAGTTCCGGGACAGGGGGTGGCACAGATACGCAGTATTTT. Encoded protein: CASSSGTGGGTDTQYF.

V usage is TRBV20-1 and J usage is TRBJ2-7; D assignment may be TRBD1 or TRBD2 (6 bases each). Germline V gene sequence: CDR1 DFQATT, CDR2 SNEGSKA (reference sequence). The CDR3 contains 15 residues. V was trimmed by 3 bases and J by 2 bases, leaving 17 bases between them. CDR3 DNA sequence: TGCAGTGCTAGCCCCTGGACACGGGGGCCCTACGAGCAGTACGTC. As protein: CSASPWTRGPYEQYV.

The rearrangement joins TRBV7-2 to TRBJ2-3, with 7 bases lining up with TRBD2. Germline V gives CDR1 SGHTA, CDR2 FQGNSA. Trimming at V came to 5 bases and at J to 4 bases, leaving 9 bases not matched to a gene. This CDR3 is built from 15 residues. CDR3 loop: CASSPQRGGADTQYF. CDR3 coding DNA: TGTGCCAGCAGCCCTCAGCGGGGCGGGGCAGATACGCAGTATTTT. Complete variable domain (other parts from reference TRBV7-2 and TRBJ2-3): GAGVSQSPSNKVTEKGKDVELRCDPISGHTALYWYRQSLGQGLEFLIYFQGNSAPDKSGLPSDRFSAERTGGSVSTLTIQRTQQEDSAVYLCASSPQRGGADTQYFGPGTRLTVL.

This clonotype has just a few counts. The CDR3 bases are TGTGCCATCAGAGGGGGCCCGAACACCGGGGAGCTGTTTTTT. Its translation: CAIRGGPNTGELFF. The chain links TRBV10-3 to TRBJ2-2, with 7 bases fitting TRBD1. After removal of 6 bases from V and 0 bases from J, the junction contained 1 base not matched to a gene. The CDR3 totals 14 residues. Germline-derived CDR1 and CDR2 are ENHRY and SYGVKD.

CDR3 protein: CASSLVGQGDQPQHF. The CDR3 bases are TGTGCCAGCAGCTTAGTGGGGCAGGGCGATCAGCCCCAGCATTTT. The V gene is TRBV7-9, the J gene TRBJ1-5, with D maybe TRBD1 (5 bases). The CDR3 sequence is 15 residues long. The V gene lost 1 base and the J gene lost 5 bases, with 12 bases spanning the gap. Germline CDR1 and CDR2: SEHNR and FQNEAQ (reference sequence).

This clonotype was counted between two and nine times. The DNA of the CDR3 is TGTGCCAGCAGCCTCCGGGACAGGGGGCCTGAAGCTTTCTTT. Its protein is CASSLRDRGPEAFF. The V and J genes are TRBV3-1 and TRBJ1-1, with 12 bases matching TRBD1. Germline V lookup: CDR1 LGHDT, CDR2 YNNKEL (reference sequence). The trim removed 4 bases at V and 6 bases at J, leaving 3 bases unmatched. The CDR3 length is 14 residues.

This clonotype has just a few counts. This rearrangement joins TRBV20-1 to TRBJ2-7; D not certain. The germline CDR1 and CDR2 sequences are DFQATT and SNEGSKA (reference sequence). This CDR3 is 9 amino acids long. Written as DNA, the CDR3 is TGCAGCGAACTCGGGTACAGATACGTC. Translating gives CSELGYRYV.

The sample holds a few counts of this clonotype. This sequence joins TRBV6-5 and TRBJ1-2; D is possibly TRBD1 (6 bases). Trimming removed 6 bases at V and 0 bases at J, with 17 bases between. Germline V gene lookup returns CDR1 MNHEY and CDR2 SVGAGI. CDR3 size: 16 residues. The CDR3 coding sequence is TGTGCCAGCAGCCCTGCTGGGACACCTGCTAACTATGGCTACACCTTC. Its translation is CASSPAGTPANYGYTF.

This sequence joins TRBV7-8 and TRBJ2-1, with 8 bases lining up with TRBD2. Per the germline V gene, CDR1 is SGHVS and CDR2 is FQNEAQ. This CDR3 has 16 residues. Trimming took 0 bases from V and 0 from J; bases not matched to a gene: 1. This CDR3 reads CASSLAGLASYNEQFF. As DNA, the CDR3 is TGTGCCAGCAGCTTAGCAGGACTAGCCTCCTACAATGAGCAGTTCTTC.

The rearrangement joins TRBV7-2 to TRBJ1-1; D is perhaps TRBD1 (6 bases). The V and J ends lost 5 bases and 3 bases respectively, with 16 bases between them. Germline CDR1 is SGHTA and CDR2 is FQGNSA. The CDR3 contains 15 residues. CDR3 loop: CASSNTQGSYTEAFF. Written as DNA, the CDR3 is TGTGCCAGCAGCAACACACAGGGTTCGTACACTGAAGCTTTCTTT.

V and J are TRBV4-3 and TRBJ2-1; D is perhaps TRBD2 (6 bases). CDR3 length: 18 residues. Germline lookup yields CDR1 LGHNA and CDR2 YSLEER. V was shortened by 1 base and J by 7 bases, with 23 bases between the two germline ends. The CDR3 region has the DNA TGCGCCAGCAGCCAAGGCCCATCTGCGGCGGGAACTCGGAATGAGCAGTTCTTC. Its translation: CASSQGPSAAGTRNEQFF.

V and J are TRBV7-2 and TRBJ1-3, with no clear D. Germline values: CDR1 SGHTA, CDR2 FQGNSA. The CDR3 totals 13 residues. The V end lost 6 bases, the J end lost 4 bases, and 10 bases lay between the germline ends. Here the CDR3 reads CASSVGLGNTIYF. CDR3 nucleotide sequence: TGTGCCAGCAGTGTGGGGTTAGGAAACACCATATATTTT. The full variable domain, completed using reference TRBV7-2 and TRBJ1-3, is GAGVSQSPSNKVTEKGKDVELRCDPISGHTALYWYRQSLGQGLEFLIYFQGNSAPDKSGLPSDRFSAERTGGSVSTLTIQRTQQEDSAVYLCASSVGLGNTIYFGEGSWLTVV.

The chain has TRBV10-3 and TRBJ2-2, with D unresolved. The CDR3 consists of 17 residues. The V end lost 6 bases, the J end lost 5 bases, and 22 bases lay between the germline ends. Germline-derived CDR1 and CDR2 are ENHRY and SYGVKD. This CDR3 reads CAIRGGISSAETGELFF. The CDR3 nucleotides read TGTGCCATCAGGGGCGGAATCTCTTCGGCGGAGACCGGGGAGCTGTTTTTT.

This clonotype has only a few counts. The chain recombines TRBV4-1 with TRBJ2-7; 13 nucleotides line up with TRBD2. The CDR3 runs 17 residues. The V and J ends lost 2 bases and 3 bases, in that order; junction bases with no gene match: 7. Germline assignment: CDR1 MGHRA and CDR2 YSYEKL. This CDR3 reads CASSQRPGLAGDYEQYV. The CDR3 DNA sequence: TGCGCCAGCAGCCAACGCCCCGGACTAGCGGGAGACTACGAGCAGTACGTC.

This clonotype came up a few times. The chain recombines TRBV28 with TRBJ2-5, with D perhaps given as TRBD1 or TRBD2 (5 bases each). Trimming cost V 2 bases and J 6 bases, with 13 bases left between them. The CDR3 spans 14 residues. Germline values: CDR1 MDHEN, CDR2 SYDVKM. The CDR3 region is CASSLRQGAKTQYF. CDR3 nucleotides: TGTGCCAGCAGTTTAAGGCAGGGAGCGAAGACCCAGTACTTC.

Only a few counts were recorded for this clonotype. The V and J genes are TRBV15 and TRBJ1-1; no clear D gene. CDR1 and CDR2 (germline): LNHNV, YYDKDF (reference sequence). The CDR3 has 13 residues. V was clipped by 0 bases and J by 2 bases, with 4 bases between them. For the CDR3, the DNA is TGTGCCACCAGCAGAGATGTTAACACTGAAGCTTTCTTT. Translated, it gives CATSRDVNTEAFF.

The chain combines TRBV5-1 with TRBJ2-2; 8 nucleotides align to TRBD2. The CDR3 has 15 amino acids. V lost 6 bases to trimming and J lost 0 bases; unmatched junction nucleotides: 4. Per germline, CDR1 SGHRS and CDR2 YFSETQ. The CDR3 bases are TGCGCCAGCACCTGGACTAGCCCGAACACCGGGGAGCTGTTTTTT. Translating it yields CASTWTSPNTGELFF.

The V call is TRBV6-5, the J call TRBJ2-7; unclear D gene. Germline assignment: CDR1 MNHEY and CDR2 SVGAGI. Trimming shortened V by 2 bases and J by 4 bases, and 12 bases separated the two germline ends. The CDR3 extends over 14 amino acids. Here the CDR3 DNA reads TGTGCCAGCAGTTACCGTACACCAACATACGAGCAGTACTTC. Its protein is CASSYRTPTYEQYF.

The J gene is TRBJ2-7, the V gene TRBV12-3 or TRBV12-4; 10 bases align to TRBD2. The CDR3 runs 14 residues. V was pared by 5 bases and J by 2 bases, with 3 bases of the junction left unmatched. DNA of the CDR3: TGTGCCAGCAGTCCCACTAGCGGGGCCTACGAGCAGTACTTC. Amino acids: CASSPTSGAYEQYF.